The present T cell receptor (beta chain) was sequenced within a study of Tregs in tolerant kidney transplant recipients. Points from the study as a whole: Validation in larger populations is needed because few patients were studied. Activated donor B cell expansion appeared to reveal the most relevant donor-specific TCRbeta repertoire.

Remarks on this clone: The antigen remains undetermined.

CD4+CD25+CD127- Tregs, CD4+CD25- non-Tregs, CD4 and CD8 cells were sorted. Some clones are missing from TCRdb's copy, which holds only in-frame ones; the method was immunoSEQ multiplex PCR. The data show some 240,000 clones, about 80% seen once. Material for sequencing was CD4+ T cells from blood. This clonotype was obtained from a human donor in good health.

The CDR3 is CASRPGASGGLSSYNEQFF. CDR3 bases: TGCGCCAGCCGCCCCGGGGCTAGCGGGGGCCTAAGCTCCTACAATGAGCAGTTCTTC. The chain carries TRBV5-1 and TRBJ2-1; 10 bases agree with TRBD2. V dropped 7 bases and J dropped 0; count of bases not matched to a gene: 16. Germline CDR1 SGHRS, CDR2 YFSETQ. CDR3 length: 19 amino acids.